What follows are 2 T cell receptor beta chains derived from one specimen sequenced in a study of OX40 agonist ivuxolimab in advanced cancers. Profiling relied on immunoSEQ multiplex PCR, and the TCRdb table lists in-frame clones only, not all of them. The sample lists about 32,000 clones, 80% to 95% occurring once. Sequences were derived from CD4+ or CD8+ T cells sorted from blood, sampled in a trial of the OX40 agonist ivuxolimab. These receptor sequences come from an adult with an advanced solid tumor such as melanoma, head and neck, liver or kidney cancer.

V is TRBV29-1 and J is TRBJ2-2; 9 positions agree with TRBD2. V gave up 4 bases and J gave up 3 bases; unmatched junction bases: 21. The germline CDR1 and CDR2 sequences are SQVTM and ANQGSEA. The length of the CDR3 is 20 residues. CDR3 in DNA: TGCAGCGTTGGAGAAATTGTGCGTCCAGGCGGGAGGGCGGACACCGGGGAGCTGTTTTTT. Its translation is CSVGEIVRPGGRADTGELFF.

The chain combines TRBV7-9 with TRBJ2-1; D may be TRBD1 (5 bases). Germline V gene sequence: CDR1 SEHNR, CDR2 FQNEAQ (reference sequence). V was pared by 1 base and J by 2 bases, with 6 bases between. This CDR3 spans 14 amino acids. DNA for the CDR3: TGTGCCAGCAGCTTAGTACAGGCCTACAATGAGCAGTTCTTC. The encoded protein is CASSLVQAYNEQFF.